These T cell receptor beta chains were read from a single sample in a study of T cells after yellow fever vaccination. TCRdb ran MiXCR on the 5' RACE reads and lists one entry per CDR3 protein. The data contain about 550,000 distinct CDR3 sequences, roughly 19% of them singletons. Sequenced here: PBMCs, sampled 15 days after the yellow fever booster vaccination. Receptor source: a man aged 25 to 40 who received the YFV17D yellow fever vaccine. CDR3s include the opening cysteine and the closing phenylalanine or tryptophan. D genes are given only for firm matches. Not all rows give a size; the values are once, few, many and, for expanded clones, a class.

>TRBJ2-7|TRBV6-5|.|TRBD2
CASSYLPGVSGTSVEQYF
TGTGCCAGCAGTTACTTGCCGGGGGTATCCGGGACTAGCGTCGAGCAGTACTTC
>TRBJ2-6|TRBV12-3/TRBV12-4|many|TRBD2
CAGGGFGGKSGANVLTF
TGTGCCGGGGGGGGTTTTGGAGGGAAATCTGGGGCCAACGTCCTGACTTTC
>TRBJ1-5|TRBV28|many|TRBD1
CASSPMTGPNQPQHF
TGTGCCAGCAGTCCCATGACAGGGCCCAATCAGCCCCAGCATTTT
>TRBJ2-1|TRBV6-2/TRBV6-3|.|.
CASSYRHGGGEQFF
TGTGCCAGCAGTTATCGACACGGCGGTGGTGAGCAGTTCTTC
>TRBJ2-2|TRBV5-6|.|.
CASSGRDPRPGKTGELFF
TGTGCCAGCAGCGGCCGGGACCCCCGTCCCGGAAAAACCGGGGAGCTGTTTTTT
>TRBJ2-3|TRBV5-1|few|.
CASSLGGRITDTQYF
TGCGCCAGCAGCTTGGGCGGGCGAATCACAGATACGCAGTATTTT
>TRBJ2-1|TRBV30|.|TRBD2
CALEREGYNEQFF
TGTGCCCTGGAACGGGAGGGCTACAATGAGCAGTTCTTC
>TRBJ2-3|TRBV12-3/TRBV12-4|few|TRBD1
CASSFVGTGASDTQYF
TGTGCCAGCAGTTTCGTGGGGACAGGGGCATCAGATACGCAGTATTTT
>TRBJ2-3|TRBV6-1|few|.
CASSPGGGRTDTQYF
TGTGCCAGCAGCCCCGGTGGAGGACGCACAGATACGCAGTATTTT
>TRBJ2-3|TRBV27|few|.
CASSSPYLSTDTQYF
TGTGCCAGCAGTTCCCCCTACCTTAGCACAGATACGCAGTATTTT
>TRBJ2-7|TRBV7-9|.|.
CASSSKWEQYF
TGTGCCAGCAGTTCAAAGTGGGAGCAGTACTTC
>TRBJ2-3|TRBV7-3|.|.
CASSLKGLASTDTQYF
TGTGCCAGCAGCTTAAAGGGACTGGCTAGCACAGATACGCAGTATTTT
>TRBJ2-7|TRBV15|.|.
CATGGDSYEQYF
TGTGCCACCGGGGGGGACAGCTACGAGCAGTACTTC
>TRBJ2-7|TRBV5-1|.|.
CASSLAASRSTYEQYF
TGCGCCAGCAGCTTGGCCGCTAGCCGCTCCACCTACGAGCAGTACTTC
>TRBJ2-7|TRBV7-2|.|.
CASSLDAREQYF
TGTGCCAGCAGCTTAGACGCCCGCGAGCAGTACTTC
>TRBJ1-2|TRBV12-3/TRBV12-4|.|TRBD1
CASSQGQGVPGYTF
TGTGCCAGCAGCCAGGGACAGGGAGTGCCTGGCTACACCTTC
>TRBJ1-2|TRBV6-5|few|.
CASSPRGYGYTF
TGTGCCAGCAGCCCCAGGGGCTATGGCTACACCTTC
>TRBJ2-1|TRBV20-1|.|TRBD2
CSAREGLGFDNEQFF
TGCAGTGCTAGGGAGGGACTAGGTTTCGACAATGAGCAGTTCTTC
>TRBJ2-7|TRBV11-2|.|.
CASSLETRYSYEQYF
TGTGCCAGCAGCTTAGAGACTAGATATTCCTACGAGCAGTACTTC
>TRBJ1-1|TRBV6-5|.|.
CASSRVSGTEAFF
TGTGCCAGCAGCAGGGTTTCGGGCACTGAAGCTTTCTTT
>TRBJ2-5|TRBV20-1|few|.
CSAGWDIKETQYF
TGCAGTGCGGGGTGGGACATTAAAGAGACCCAGTACTTC
>TRBJ2-7|TRBV20-1|.|TRBD1
CSARGQARMSSYEQYF
TGCAGTGCCCGCGGACAGGCGAGAATGAGCTCCTACGAGCAGTACTTC
>TRBJ2-1|TRBV3-1|few|TRBD2
CASSQDWAGGYEQFF
TGTGCCAGCAGCCAAGATTGGGCGGGAGGGTATGAGCAGTTCTTC
>TRBJ2-3|TRBV5-1|.|.
CASSSPGRTDTQYF
TGCGCCAGCAGCTCCCCGGGCCGCACAGATACGCAGTATTTT
>TRBJ2-1|TRBV5-1|.|.
CASGIPSYNEQFF
TGCGCCAGCGGGATACCATCCTACAATGAGCAGTTCTTC
>TRBJ2-3|TRBV20-1|few|.
CSARLLRADTQYF
TGCAGTGCTAGACTCCTTAGGGCAGATACGCAGTATTTT
>TRBJ2-7|TRBV11-2|few|TRBD2
CASSSKLAGDYEQYF
TGTGCCAGCAGCTCCAAGCTAGCGGGAGACTACGAGCAGTACTTC
>TRBJ2-7|TRBV19|.|.
CASSIDSGASSYEQYF
TGTGCCAGTAGTATAGACTCGGGGGCAAGCTCCTACGAGCAGTACTTC
>TRBJ2-2|TRBV5-4|few|.
CASSLALSTGELFF
TGTGCCAGCAGCTTGGCTCTGAGCACCGGGGAGCTGTTTTTT